This paragraph reports one T cell receptor (beta chain). These data are taken from a study of metastatic and nonmetastatic thyroid tumors. Via MiXCR, TCRdb re-called the PCR reads. The repertoire includes 20,000 to 25,000 clones, roughly 16% of them detected once, and around 36% sits in the top ten. All patients were treatment-naive before thyroid surgery. The germline V and J ends were trimmed by 4 bases and 6 bases, with 15 bases remaining between them. CDR1 is SGHRS, CDR2 YFSETQ, per germline. The CDR3 runs 14 residues. The gene calls are TRBV5-1 and TRBJ2-3; D possibly corresponds to TRBD2 (5 bases). The TCR originated in a female donor with papillary thyroid cancer or a benign thyroid nodule (not recorded which). Some clones in this sample may be carry-over from other donors' samples. What was sequenced was blood. The CDR3 coding sequence is TGCGCCAGCAGCCAGGACGGCGGGTCGGATACGCAGTATTTT. Amino acid sequence: CASSQDGGSDTQYF.